This TCR beta chain was found in a study of cytomegalovirus exposure and HLA in healthy donors (dated by TCRdb to 2016 to 2017). Study-level background: According to an earlier analysis of around 600 of the donors, about 180 million T cells yielded over 100 million unique TCR beta sequences and less than 300 Gb of sequence data. To decide whether each TCR beta V gene segment behaved as functional or pseudogenic, an earlier analysis of approximately 600 of the donors relied on high-throughput TCR beta sequencing. Alongside the repertoire data, information on donor age, sex, ethnicity and CMV serostatus was compiled. A few DR-DQ haplotypes were treated as single units for association and clustering because of strong linkage in the cohort. Typing coverage differed by locus: A, B, C, DRB1 and DQB1 were typed in roughly 620-630 donors, DQA1 in about 550, DPA1 in 600 to 610, and DPB1 in about 450. In a later analysis, previously published TCR beta repertoires from some 640 donors were re-analyzed and high-resolution HLA genotyping was added so that TCR occurrence patterns could be studied. In addition to the first cohort of around 670 subjects, a separate validation cohort of 120 different subjects was used. In the later analysis, no new phenotypic data were used to find candidate immune exposures; instead, reliance was placed on TCR beta sequences and their occurrence across donors. In a later genetic analysis, genome-wide SNP genotypes for about 60% of the 666 donors were used, and that subset was treated as a discovery cohort. Using immunosequencing, the study profiled T cell repertoires from 666 subjects and related those repertoires to cytomegalovirus serostatus. Class I and class II HLA loci were covered by the typing at four-digit resolution. On average, about 240,000 unique TCR beta nucleotide sequences were sequenced per donor among fewer than 500 genotyped donors of the cohort, with 15% to 20% of those sequences being non-productive. The aim of the study was to test whether cataloging public T cell receptors could identify signatures of past pathogen exposure. To predict cytomegalovirus infection status, the study brought together high-throughput TCR immunosequencing, statistical association of individual TCRs with disease status, and machine learning. Among the roughly 400 genotyped donors, approximately 81% belonged to the genetic ancestry cluster associated with self-reported Caucasian donors. All discovery cohort repertoires had been generated on a single sequencing platform. An early release that covered 500 to 800 HLA-typed donors contained approximately 300 gigabases of sequencing data and tens of millions of unique TCR sequences. The paper's findings and limits, for the study overall: A cluster of highly shared sequence variants was judged likely to be a technical artifact of the sequencing pipeline. The authors suggested that the approach could potentially be extended to other disease states and immunological phenotypes. Because counts were too low, 15 or so rarely observed V segments, including chromosome 9 orphons, were excluded from the earlier analysis of around 640 of the donors. A later analysis found that TCR association rates varied across HLA loci, with DRB1 alleles showing the most associated TCRs and HLA-C alleles the fewest. Because HLA typing was missing for some donors at each locus, association tests included only the typed subset. Across donors, most TCR sequences were observed very rarely, whereas some public TCRs were present in many individuals. In a later analysis, most CMV-associated TCR beta chains were found to appear HLA-restricted, with HLA associations seemingly driven largely by CMV exposure. V-gene and J-gene trimming of TCR beta chains was associated with a missense DCLRE1C variant in a later genetic analysis, and the association was replicated in an independent cohort. In vitro tests confirmed that a few of the cytomegalovirus-associated TCR beta chains recognize cytomegalovirus antigens. The 87-base-pair reads could not distinguish some IMGT-functional V segments, including TRBV6-2 and TRBV6-3, so those segments were excluded. In the study, some 160 TCR beta chains were listed as associated with cytomegalovirus. According to a later genetic analysis, donors in an Asian-associated ancestry cluster had fewer N-insertions in productive TCRs than the approximately 650-donor mean. In a later analysis, several top co-occurrence clusters were reported to appear linked to parvovirus B19, influenza, CMV and Epstein-Barr virus. The classifier was reported to diagnose cytomegalovirus status with high specificity and sensitivity in both the original cohort and the validation cohort. A further reported finding was that TCR beta sequences accurately predicted the HLA-A and HLA-B alleles for most subjects in the first cohort. In this cohort, only TCR beta chains were sequenced, and detectable features were limited by the absence of alpha or paired-chain data. A later analysis associated 15,000 or so TCR beta sequences with specific HLA alleles at a false discovery rate of 0.05. The presence/absence analyses assumed that sequencing depth was roughly uniform across donors, and that assumption may not be true. CMV serostatus was the only immune exposure information available for the cohort. When HLA alleles, especially DR and DQ, strongly co-occurred, attributing TCR associations to individual alleles was difficult. Linkage disequilibrium might explain the correlated functional status among segregating V segments, but an unknown experimental factor could not be excluded. In an earlier analysis of over 550 of the donors, most TCR beta V segments were observed in productive rearrangements about 90% or about 30% of the time, broadly matching IMGT annotations. In a later analysis, HLA-associated TCR beta chains were found to be more clonally expanded and to have lower generation probabilities than equally common non-associated chains.

Note on this clone: This clone's antigen is unknown. There are no base qualities to consult, and no much larger clone falls within one base.

Preparation of the library involved the immunoSEQ multiplex PCR assay. A mixture of 60 forward primers for TCR Vbeta segments and 13 reverse primers for TCR Jbeta segments was used in the multiplex PCR. A multiplex PCR assay on genomic DNA amplified the CDR3 region of rearranged TCR beta genes. Amplified TCR beta libraries were sequenced as 87-base-pair reads on the Illumina HiSeq System. From the authors' description of their analysis: A later analysis tallied around 80 million unique TCR beta chains across the 700 or so repertoires, and around 12 million of those chains were shared by two or more donors. Raw reads were error-corrected and collapsed into unique sequences with a nearest-neighbor algorithm that merged closely related sequences to remove PCR and sequencing errors. To assign V, D and J gene segments, CDR3 sequences were aligned to IMGT reference sequences. Each retained sequence needed at least a six-nucleotide match to both a V gene segment and a J gene segment. Rearrangements were called productive when the CDR3 lacked stop codons and stayed in frame with V and J; all others were non-productive. CDR3 was defined according to IMGT convention as the region running from the second conserved V-encoded cysteine to the conserved J-encoded phenylalanine. In an earlier analysis of roughly 610 of the donors, sequences lacking an unambiguous match to a single V gene segment were excluded. An earlier analysis of some 500 of the donors classified V segments as functional when productive rearrangements were above 56.7% and as segregating when the standard deviation between donors was above 5%. A statistical classification framework was built for diagnosing cytomegalovirus status from the catalog of TCR beta chain sequences. In a later analysis, TCR nucleotide sequences were compared against IMGT/GENE-DB human TR gene sequences so that V and J genes could be assigned. A later analysis assigned CDR3 sequences and most-parsimonious VDJ recombination scenarios with the TCRdist pipeline. A later analysis defined each TCR beta chain by its CDR3 amino acid sequence plus V-gene family, and excluded reads lacking a unique V-gene family. As a way to deal with suspected cross-contamination and a sequencing artifact, a later analysis dropped roughly 620 nucleotide sequences that were highly shared and had low generation probability. For each public chain, a later analysis derived a clonal expansion index from normalized ranks of inferred template counts within each repertoire. In a later analysis, generation probabilities were computed with a VDJ recombination model fitted to out-of-frame rearrangements, and the resulting probabilities were checked against IGoR. In a later analysis, TCR-TCR, TCR-HLA and TCR-CMV co-occurrence was scored with hypergeometric tests, and a repertoire-size bias correction was applied to TCR pairs. A later analysis estimated false discovery rates by permuting HLA or CMV assignments 20 times. A later analysis grouped co-occurring TCRs with DBSCAN, adding TCRdist sequence similarity when clustering within HLA-allele-positive subsets. For co-occurrence clustering, repertoires with fewer than 30,000 or more than 120,000 public chains were excluded, along with about five repertoires with anomalous nucleotide sharing. This is the immuneACCESS table as TCRdb keeps it, with only in-frame sequences that have V and J called. A part of the clones is gone; compared with another copy, unresolved V genes explain less than half, and the rest is unexplained. V and J calls and clone size are given by that table; D and trimming were obtained from the DNA. The sample records around 55,000 clones, 65% to 80% of which are singletons. About a third of the sample belongs to the ten largest clones.

The cohort comprised some 680 healthy bone marrow donors. All cohort members were sampled while nominally healthy, although unrecorded immune exposures were likely present. The donor tested CMV seropositive and was one of the 289 seropositive cohort members. A peripheral blood sample was provided by each donor, and peripheral blood mononuclear cells were used for TCR beta sequencing. Genomic DNA extraction from the blood cell samples was performed with the Qiagen DNeasy Blood Extraction Kit. V and J are trimmed by 7 bases and 7 bases, and the gene matches miss 10 bases of the junction. Taken from the germline V gene, the CDR1 and CDR2 loops are SQVTM and ANQGSEA. The CDR3 sequence holds 13 residues, the cysteine and phenylalanine included. CDR3 DNA only is kept here, 39 bases in frame from base 1.

The sequence was obtained from a man in his forties in good health and CMV-seropositive. The sequencing input was PBMCs. Recombination connected TRBV29-1 to TRBJ2-1, with TRBD1 identical over 7 junction bases. CDR3 sequence: CSGGQGDLNEQFF. The bases read TGCAGCGGGGGCCAGGGGGACCTTAATGAGCAGTTCTTC.